The rows below give T cell receptor beta chains drawn from one sample of a study of blood T cell repertoires in COVID-19. Produced via immunoSEQ multiplex PCR; TCRdb's table is partial and in-frame only. The data contain tens of thousands of clones, roughly 80% of them seen just once; the ten biggest clones take up about 20%. Sequencing used peripheral blood. These receptors were collected from a woman aged 60-75 years with acute or convalescent COVID-19. The CDR3 runs from the conserved cysteine through the conserved F or W. A D gene is named only where the DNA matches it firmly.

CDR3	D	V	length	J
CASGLILGTGDSNQPQHF	TRBD1	TRBV12-5	18	TRBJ1-5
CASSPPGLGQGTGELFF	-	TRBV4-1	17	TRBJ2-2
CASSYPASPGNQPQHF	-	TRBV6-2/TRBV6-3	16	TRBJ1-5
CASSVDTPSTDTQYF	-	TRBV9	15	TRBJ2-3
CASSNGQGDQPQHF	-	TRBV21-1	14	TRBJ1-5
CASSQQTVPNYGYTF	-	TRBV19	15	TRBJ1-2
CASSRKEAYEQYF	-	TRBV5-8	13	TRBJ2-7
CASAAGGETEAFF	-	TRBV2	13	TRBJ1-1
CASSLEGTRNGYTF	-	TRBV5-1	14	TRBJ1-2
CASSRRQDNQPQHF	-	TRBV19	14	TRBJ1-5
CASSLDGGGGTDTQYF	TRBD2	TRBV7-2	16	TRBJ2-3
CASSRAGTGNTEAFF	TRBD1	TRBV4-2	15	TRBJ1-1
CATSPAGGRLSGELFF	TRBD2	TRBV15	16	TRBJ2-2
CASRRGGNTGELFF	TRBD2	TRBV6-4	14	TRBJ2-2
CASSPHGAGGVYNEQFF	TRBD2	TRBV6-6	17	TRBJ2-1
CSVAGGRGSNTEAFF	-	TRBV29-1	15	TRBJ1-1
CASSPSPGTARKLFF	TRBD1	TRBV7-2	15	TRBJ1-4
CASMQGQQETQYF	-	TRBV2	13	TRBJ2-5
CAISESAAYEQYF	-	TRBV10-3	13	TRBJ2-7
CASSRQGVIGYTF	TRBD1	TRBV12-3/TRBV12-4	13	TRBJ1-2
CASSQDPGVNEKLFF	-	TRBV14	15	TRBJ1-4
CASSQAPGTDTQYF	-	TRBV7-3	14	TRBJ2-3
CASLGQGAGETQYF	TRBD1	TRBV10-3	14	TRBJ2-5
CASSREEGAYEQYF	-	TRBV4-3	14	TRBJ2-7
CASSLDRDRGTYEQYF	TRBD1	TRBV7-9	16	TRBJ2-7